Following are 14 T cell receptor beta chains from one sample sequenced in a study of a mutant IDH1 vaccine in newly diagnosed glioma. Sequencing used immunoSEQ multiplex PCR; TCRdb keeps in-frame clones, though not all of them. The repertoire consists of around 65,000 clones, with roughly 87% occurring once and the leading ten covering about 3.8%. The time point is: week 47, end of study. The vaccine gave 300 ug of a 20-mer mutant IDH1 peptide subcutaneously per dose. These receptors lack a known antigen. Sample: PBMCs, taken from a glioma patient whose treatment included an IDH1 peptide vaccine. Receptors were obtained from a man aged 25 to 45 with glioma.

The chain has TRBV7-9 and TRBJ2-5; D is unclear. Deletions cut 2 bases from V and 3 bases from J, with 13 bases between. The CDR3 length is 15 residues. The V gene's germline CDR1 is SEHNR and CDR2 FQNEAQ (reference sequence). CDR3 in DNA: TGTGCCAGCAGCTTAAAGTCTACGGTAGAAGAGACCCAGTACTTC. This codes for CASSLKSTVEETQYF.

V gene TRBV28 combines with J gene TRBJ2-7; 9 positions match TRBD1. Germline V gene lookup returns CDR1 MDHEN and CDR2 SYDVKM. V was pared by 7 bases and J by 4 bases, with 11 bases of the junction left unmatched. The CDR3 runs 15 residues. CDR3 loop: CASIRTGTGQYEQYF. The CDR3 bases are TGTGCCAGCATAAGGACCGGGACAGGGCAGTACGAGCAGTACTTC.

This rearrangement joins TRBV7-8 to TRBJ2-1; no firm D call. Trimming took 2 bases from V and 6 from J, leaving 14 bases between them. The CDR3 totals 15 residues. The germline gives CDR1 SGHVS, CDR2 FQNEAQ. The CDR3, as DNA: TGTGCCAGCAGCTTAAATCCTGGTTTTGTCAATGAGCAGTTCTTC. Translation gives CASSLNPGFVNEQFF.

CDR3 amino acids: CASSLEHEKLFF. The CDR3 nucleotides read TGTGCCAGCAGCTTAGAACACGAAAAACTGTTTTTT. This chain joins TRBV7-6 and TRBJ1-4; D is undetermined. This CDR3 has 12 amino acids. V was cut by 1 base and J by 8 bases, with 5 bases left in between. Germline-derived CDR1 and CDR2 are SGHVS and FNYEAQ.

The CDR3 DNA reads TGCGCCAGCCAGGGGGGGGGCACAGATACGCAGTATTTT. It codes for CASQGGGTDTQYF. The genes are TRBV10-1 and TRBJ2-3; D may correspond to TRBD1 or TRBD2 (7 bases each). This CDR3 contains 13 residues. The germline V gene has CDR1 WNHNN and CDR2 SYGVQD (reference sequence). With 8 bases removed from V and 1 base from J, the gap between germline ends came to 10 bases.

The V and J genes are TRBV7-2 and TRBJ1-2; D is undetermined. This CDR3 is built from 16 residues. CDR1 and CDR2 from the germline V gene are SGHTA and FQGNSA. V lost 3 bases to trimming and J lost 2 bases, with 16 bases between them. The CDR3 protein is CASSFSSQNVNYGYTF. In DNA, the CDR3 is TGTGCCAGCAGCTTTAGTTCCCAGAACGTCAACTATGGCTACACCTTC.

The chain employs TRBV7-9 and TRBJ2-3, with D possibly matching TRBD2 (5 bases). The CDR3 is 14 residues long. Germline values: CDR1 SEHNR, CDR2 FQNEAQ (reference sequence). Trimming pared 5 bases from V and 1 base from J, leaving 10 bases between. CDR3 region: CASSPDFGTDTQYF. The CDR3 bases are TGTGCCAGCAGCCCGGACTTTGGCACAGATACGCAGTATTTT. Using reference TRBV7-9 and TRBJ2-3 for the parts outside the CDR3, the full variable domain is DTGVSQNPRHKITKRGQNVTFRCDPISEHNRLYWYRQTLGQGPEFLTYFQNEAQLEKSRLLSDRFSAERPKGSFSTLEIQRTEQGDSAMYLCASSPDFGTDTQYFGPGTRLTVL.

This clone appeared a single time. The gene calls are TRBV5-4 and TRBJ1-5, with D possibly TRBD1 on 6 matching bases. With 3 bases removed from V and 6 bases from J, the gap between germline ends came to 13 bases. The CDR3 has 14 amino acids. Germline V lookup: CDR1 SGHNT, CDR2 YYREEE (reference sequence). The CDR3 loop reads CASSSWGGGQPQHF. CDR3 coding DNA: TGTGCCAGCAGCTCCTGGGGGGGCGGTCAGCCCCAGCATTTT. Looking up the rest from reference TRBV5-4 and TRBJ1-5 gives the full variable domain: ETGVTQSPTHLIKTRGQQVTLRCSSQSGHNTVSWYQQALGQGPQFIFQYYREEENGRGNFPPRFSGLQFPNYSSELNVNALELDDSALYLCASSSWGGGQPQHFGDGTRLSIL.

The V gene is TRBV6-4, the J gene TRBJ2-3; TRBD2 agrees at 9 bases. The germline V gene encodes CDR1 MRHNA and CDR2 SNTAGT. This CDR3 has 17 residues. The junction had 10 bases not matched to a gene; V was cut back by 0 bases and J by 6 bases. In DNA form, the CDR3 reads TGTGCCAGCAGTGACTCGGGCAGCGGGGGGCCCCAGGATACGCAGTATTTT. Its translation: CASSDSGSGGPQDTQYF.

J is TRBJ1-1 and V is TRBV5-6, with a weak D call TRBD1 (5 bases). V dropped 4 bases and J dropped 10 bases, with 14 bases sitting between them. In germline, CDR1 is SGHDT, CDR2 YYEEEE. The CDR3 extends over 12 amino acids. The CDR3 region is CASSPVGQGAFF. The CDR3 DNA sequence: TGTGCCAGCAGCCCGGTGGGGCAGGGAGCTTTCTTT.

This clone was seen once. This chain connects TRBV4-2 to TRBJ1-3; no clear D. Germline CDR1 is LGHNA and CDR2 is YNFKEQ. V lost 0 bases and J 0 bases, leaving 15 bases between the germline ends. This CDR3 contains 18 residues. In DNA, the CDR3 is TGTGCCAGCAGCCAAGATCAGGACGGATACCTCTCTGGAAACACCATATATTTT. The encoded protein is CASSQDQDGYLSGNTIYF.

V and J are TRBV28 and TRBJ2-7; D might be TRBD1 or TRBD2, each matching 6 bases. Between the trimmed V and J ends, which lost 4 bases and 0 bases, there was a span of 16 bases. The length of the CDR3 is 16 residues. Germline CDR1 reads MDHEN; CDR2 reads SYDVKM. This CDR3 reads CASSSERRGPSYEQYF. The DNA for the CDR3 is TGTGCCAGCAGTTCCGAACGCCGGGGGCCCTCCTACGAGCAGTACTTC.

The V call is TRBV9, the J call TRBJ2-2; TRBD1 agrees at 8 bases. This CDR3 is built from 17 residues. The V and J ends lost 4 bases and 2 bases, in that order; junction bases with no gene match: 10. CDR1 SGDLS and CDR2 YYNGEE come from the germline V gene. CDR3 DNA sequence: TGTGCCAGCAGCCTTCCCCGGACAGGGCCCAACACCGGGGAGCTGTTTTTT. Its translation is CASSLPRTGPNTGELFF.

The chain recombines TRBV5-5 with TRBJ1-3; TRBD1 matches at 9 bases. Unmatched junction bases numbered 16, after V lost 4 bases and J lost 11 bases. Germline V CDR1 and CDR2: SGHKS, YYEKEE (reference sequence). This CDR3 spans 16 amino acids. The CDR3 coding sequence is TGTGCCAGCAGCCAAGAGAGGGACAGGGCTTTTTATCCCATATATTTT. It is translated as CASSQERDRAFYPIYF.